These T cell receptor beta chains were read from a single sample in a study of shared clonotypes between healthy human individuals. TCRdb's table, derived via immunoSEQ multiplex PCR, lists solely in-frame clones and lacks some. The sample carries roughly 2.2 million clones, approximately 95% recorded once. Sample: naive CD4+ T cells from PBMCs. These receptors originate from a man younger than 30 in good health. Some clones in this sample may be carry-over from other donors' samples. The CDR3 runs from the conserved cysteine through the conserved F or W. The D gene is left open where the match is weak. Size tells how often a clone was seen (once, few, many) or the class of an expanded clone, and some rows leave it out.

TRBV5-4	NA	NA	TRBJ1-1	TGTGCCAGCAGCTTGAGTCGGGCGAACACTGAAGCTTTCTTT	CASSLSRANTEAFF
TRBV19	NA	TRBD2	TRBJ2-7	TGTGCCAGTAGTATAGGCCTACTAGCGGGAGCGTGGGAGCAGTACTTC	CASSIGLLAGAWEQYF
TRBV7-3	NA	NA	TRBJ2-2	TGTGCCAGCAGCCTCGGGGTAGCGGCGAACACCGGGGAGCTGTTTTTT	CASSLGVAANTGELFF
TRBV15	few	NA	TRBJ1-4	TGTGCCACCAGCAGAGTAGCTAGGGAAAAACTGTTTTTT	CATSRVAREKLFF
TRBV11-2	NA	NA	TRBJ2-1	TGTGCCAGCAGCCCTCAGACAGGGAGGTACAATGAGCAGTTCTTC	CASSPQTGRYNEQFF
TRBV5-1	NA	NA	TRBJ1-5	TGCGCCAGCAGCTCGAGGGGACCGTTTAGCAATCAGCCCCAGCATTTT	CASSSRGPFSNQPQHF
TRBV9	NA	TRBD2	TRBJ2-7	TGTGCCAGCAGGGACAACTTGCGGGGGAGCTCCTACGAGCAGTACTTC	CASRDNLRGSSYEQYF
TRBV7-9	NA	TRBD2	TRBJ2-2	TGTGCCAGCCGACCCAAACTAGCGGGAGGGAACACCGGGGAGCTGTTTTTT	CASRPKLAGGNTGELFF
TRBV6-6	NA	TRBD2	TRBJ2-4	TGTGCCAGCAGTCTGGGAGGGGACATTCAGTACTTC	CASSLGGDIQYF
TRBV7-2	NA	NA	TRBJ1-3	TGTGCCAGCAGCTTAGATGACAGAACGAACACCATATATTTT	CASSLDDRTNTIYF
TRBV9	NA	NA	TRBJ2-2	TGTGCCAGCAGCCAGATTGAAAACACCGGGGAGCTGTTTTTT	CASSQIENTGELFF
TRBV6-5	NA	NA	TRBJ2-7	TGTGCCAGCAGAAGGACTAGGGGGGAAATCTACGAGCAGTACTTC	CASRRTRGEIYEQYF
TRBV2	NA	TRBD2	TRBJ2-1	TGTGCCAGCAGAACCGCTAGCGGGAGGCAGTTCTTC	CASRTASGRQFF
TRBV7-9	NA	TRBD1	TRBJ1-1	TGTGCCAGCAGCCACAGGGGCAGTATGAACACTGAAGCTTTCTTT	CASSHRGSMNTEAFF
TRBV7-9	NA	NA	TRBJ1-2	TGTGCCAGCAGCTTAGTAAAGGACTATGGCTACACCTTC	CASSLVKDYGYTF
TRBV5-1	once	NA	TRBJ2-3	TGCGCCAGCAGCAAAGCAGGGTCGGTGGGCACAGATACGCAGTATTTT	CASSKAGSVGTDTQYF
TRBV14	once	NA	TRBJ2-3	TGTGCCAGCAGCCAAGTTGGTGGGAGAGAGACAGATACGCAGTATTTT	CASSQVGGRETDTQYF
TRBV6-5	NA	NA	TRBJ1-5	TGTGCCAGCAGAAGAAGTCGGGGCCAGCCCCAGCATTTT	CASRRSRGQPQHF
TRBV19	NA	NA	TRBJ1-2	TGTGCCAGTAGTATAGACGGGACCGTCTATGGCTACACCTTC	CASSIDGTVYGYTF
TRBV7-9	NA	NA	TRBJ2-3	TGTGCCAGCAGCCCGGGCCCCAGCACAGATACGCAGTATTTT	CASSPGPSTDTQYF
TRBV19	NA	NA	TRBJ1-2	TGTGCCAGTAGGCGGAGTACGTCCTATGGCTACACCTTC	CASRRSTSYGYTF
TRBV5-6	NA	NA	TRBJ1-1	TGTGCCAGCAGCTTACAGCAGAACACTGAAGCTTTCTTT	CASSLQQNTEAFF
TRBV7-9	NA	TRBD1	TRBJ2-7	TGTGCCAGCAGCTACCAACAGGGGGCCCTCGAGCAGTACTTC	CASSYQQGALEQYF
TRBV19	NA	TRBD2	TRBJ2-7	TGTGCCAGTAGGAAAGCGGGAGATACCTACGAGCAGTACTTC	CASRKAGDTYEQYF
TRBV6-1	NA	NA	TRBJ1-1	TGTGCCGGCGCCAGGCCACCGAACACTGAAGCTTTCTTT	CAGARPPNTEAFF
TRBV15	NA	TRBD1	TRBJ2-5	TGTGCCACCAGCAGGAGAGAGGGACAGGGGCTTTCGGAGACCCAGTACTTC	CATSRREGQGLSETQYF
TRBV5-1	NA	NA	TRBJ1-4	TGCGCCAGCCACCGAACGGGGCGAGGTGAAAAACTGTTTTTT	CASHRTGRGEKLFF
TRBV2	NA	NA	TRBJ2-2	TGTGCCAGCAGTGAAGTTGGAGGGCCGGGGACCGGGGAGCTGTTTTTT	CASSEVGGPGTGELFF
TRBV2	NA	NA	TRBJ1-2	TGTGCCAGCAAGGTCCAGGACCTAGGGGTAGGCTACACCTTC	CASKVQDLGVGYTF
TRBV7-9	NA	NA	TRBJ2-5	TGTGCCAGCAGCTTAAGAGGAGGAGGCCTAGGGGAGACCCAGTACTTC	CASSLRGGGLGETQYF
TRBV2	NA	TRBD1	TRBJ1-1	TGTGCCAGCAGTGAACGGACAGGGGGCTTGAATGAAGCTTTCTTT	CASSERTGGLNEAFF
TRBV10-1	NA	TRBD1	TRBJ1-1	TGCGCCAGCAGTGACTCGACAGGGGGGGAAGCTTTCTTT	CASSDSTGGEAFF